The 21 T cell receptor beta chains below were found in one sample sequenced in a study of early T cells in non-severe SARS-CoV-2 infection. One entry per CDR3 protein, called by TCRdb with MiXCR from the 5' RACE reads. The table includes fewer than 80,000 distinct CDR3 sequences, 9% to 15% detected once. The material sequenced was whole blood. Every receptor here comes from an adult who was a healthcare worker with PCR-confirmed SARS-CoV-2 infection or an uninfected control (not recorded which).

This clonotype was seen more than once but under ten times. The chain links TRBV6-6 to TRBJ1-1; 10 bases align to TRBD1. Germline V gene sequence: CDR1 MNHNY, CDR2 SVGAGI (reference sequence). V trimming: 5 bases; J trimming: 10 bases; junction bases outside the gene matches: 7. CDR3 length: 13 amino acids. As DNA, the CDR3 is TGTGCCAGCAGTCGTGACAGGGGGCTTGTAGCTTTCTTT. Its protein product is CASSRDRGLVAFF.

Comments on this clonotype: One end of the junction varies from germline; a read error may be responsible. The gene calls are TRBV3-1 and TRBJ2-1; the D is unclear. CDR3 length equals 13 residues. CDR1 is LGHDT, CDR2 YNNKEL, per germline (reference sequence). For the CDR3, the DNA is TGTGCCGGCAGCCAAGGCTTGGCTTGGGAGCAGTTCTTC. Amino acid sequence: CAGSQGLAWEQFF.

This clonotype was counted many times. The rearrangement uses TRBV7-9 and TRBJ2-4, with D possibly matching TRBD1 (6 bases). This CDR3 has 15 residues. V was cut by 3 bases and J by 6 bases, with 15 bases left in between. In germline, CDR1 is SEHNR, CDR2 FQNEAQ (reference sequence). The CDR3 DNA follows: TGTGCCAGCAGCTTGGGTTCTACAGGGTTAAACATTCAGTACTTC. Its translation: CASSLGSTGLNIQYF.

This clonotype was picked up a small number of times. This rearrangement joins TRBV29-1 to TRBJ2-1; D unclear. Looked up from germline, CDR1 is SQVTM and CDR2 is ANQGSEA. The CDR3 has 16 residues. V dropped 0 bases and J dropped 0 bases, with 12 bases sitting between them. CDR3 sequence: CSVEDPSALSYNEQFF. Written as DNA, the CDR3 is TGCAGCGTTGAAGATCCCTCTGCGCTCTCCTACAATGAGCAGTTCTTC.

This clonotype was observed many times. This chain links TRBV6-2 or TRBV6-3 with TRBJ2-1; a possible D gene is TRBD1 (5 bases). The CDR3 is 13 amino acids. Trimming stripped 8 bases from V and 0 bases from J, with 8 bases between. Per germline, CDR1 MNHEY and CDR2 SVGEGT. The CDR3 loop is CASSGHSYNEQFF. In DNA form, the CDR3 reads TGTGCCAGCTCTGGACACTCCTACAATGAGCAGTTCTTC.

In this sample, this clonotype turned up many times. CDR3 sequence reads: CASSLLGAGYEQYF. DNA for the CDR3: TGTGCCAGCAGTTTACTTGGGGCCGGGTACGAGCAGTACTTC. The gene calls are TRBV12-3 or TRBV12-4 and TRBJ2-7; a weak D match, TRBD1 (5 bases). Trimming stripped 2 bases from V and 4 bases from J, with 12 bases between. There are 14 residues in the CDR3.

This clonotype was counted at least ten times. This chain joins TRBV7-3 and TRBJ2-2; D not certain. The CDR3 spans 15 residues. Germline V gene sequence: CDR1 SGHTA, CDR2 FQGTGA. V was cut by 5 bases and J by 4 bases, with 14 bases left in between. CDR3 nucleotide sequence: TGTGCCAGCAGCCCGGCAGCGTATGGCACCGGGGAGCTGTTTTTT. Protein product: CASSPAAYGTGELFF.

The chain combines TRBV7-8 with TRBJ1-2; a weak D match, TRBD1 (6 bases). CDR1 is SGHVS and CDR2 is FQNEAQ in the germline V gene. V shed 5 bases and J shed 5 bases, with 12 bases lying between them. This CDR3 is built from 13 residues. CDR3 DNA: TGTGCCAGCAGCCAACAGGGAAGGTATGGCTACACCTTC. Its protein product is CASSQQGRYGYTF.

In its sample, this clonotype was seen a few times. The V and J genes are TRBV29-1 and TRBJ2-7; TRBD2 aligns across 7 bases. The CDR3 sequence is 13 residues long. J lost 1 base, V lost 6 bases, and 6 bases had no gene match. CDR1 SQVTM and CDR2 ANQGSEA come from the germline V gene. The chain's CDR3 is CSVATSASYEQYF. Here the CDR3 DNA reads TGCAGCGTAGCCACTAGCGCGTCCTACGAGCAGTACTTC.

This clonotype was found a few times. The V gene is TRBV29-1, the J gene TRBJ2-4; D might be TRBD2 (5 bases). The V end lost 3 bases, the J end lost 6 bases, and 18 bases lay between the germline ends. Germline assignment: CDR1 SQVTM and CDR2 ANQGSEA. This CDR3 is built from 15 residues. CDR3 DNA: TGCAGCGTTGAGGCCCTGACGGGATCGGGAAACATTCAGTACTTC. Amino acids: CSVEALTGSGNIQYF.

This clonotype was detected many times. V is TRBV7-9 and J is TRBJ2-2, with TRBD2 as a possible D gene (6 bases). CDR3 length: 15 amino acids. V was pared by 5 bases and J by 0 bases, with 10 bases between. Germline V gene data show CDR1 as SEHNR and CDR2 as FQNEAQ (reference sequence). The CDR3 loop is CASSLGGSNTGELFF. Here the CDR3 DNA reads TGTGCCAGCAGCCTAGGAGGGTCGAACACCGGGGAGCTGTTTTTT.

This chain uses TRBV3-1 with TRBJ1-1; D gene uncertain. Germline V CDR1 and CDR2: LGHDT, YNNKEL (reference sequence). Between the trimmed V and J ends, which lost 1 base and 5 bases, there was a span of 8 bases. CDR3 length equals 13 residues. This CDR3 reads CASSQALWTEAFF. The CDR3, as DNA: TGTGCCAGCAGCCAAGCCCTGTGGACTGAAGCTTTCTTT.

This clonotype appeared many times. The chain joins TRBV4-2 to TRBJ1-5; no definite D call. Germline V lookup: CDR1 LGHNA, CDR2 YNFKEQ. There are 13 residues in the CDR3. Trimming cost V 3 bases and J 1 base, with 4 bases left between them. The CDR3 reads CASSQGSNQPQHF. CDR3 nucleotides: TGTGCCAGCAGCCAGGGGAGCAATCAGCCCCAGCATTTT.

The table lists this clonotype with a few counts. The V call is TRBV5-1, the J call TRBJ2-5; 7 nucleotides line up with TRBD1. The CDR3 sequence is 14 residues long. CDR1 SGHRS and CDR2 YFSETQ come from the germline V gene. V shed 2 bases and J 3 bases; nucleotides not matched to a gene: 4. The DNA of the CDR3 is TGCGCCAGCAGCTTTGGGACAGCTGAAGAGACCCAGTACTTC. It specifies CASSFGTAEETQYF.

The sample holds many counts of this clonotype. The chain carries TRBV30 and TRBJ1-2; 9 bases are a match to TRBD1. J gave up 6 bases and V 5 bases, and 10 bases lay outside the gene matches. The CDR3 runs to 14 residues. Germline loops: CDR1 GTSNPN, CDR2 SVGIG (reference sequence). CDR3 DNA: TGTGCCTGGGAACAGGGGGCCCGTCGGGATGGCTACACCTTC. Amino acid sequence: CAWEQGARRDGYTF.

Ten or more counts support this clonotype. The rearrangement uses TRBV20-1 and TRBJ1-5; D ambiguous. CDR1 is DFQATT, CDR2 SNEGSKA, per germline (reference sequence). The CDR3 contains 12 residues. Trimming pared 1 base from V and 5 bases from J, leaving 6 bases between. CDR3 in amino acids: CSARVRDQPQHF. The CDR3 nucleotides are TGCAGTGCTAGAGTTCGGGATCAGCCCCAGCATTTT.

The rearrangement joins TRBV5-6 to TRBJ2-1; D ambiguous. Deletions cut 6 bases from V and 2 bases from J, with 15 bases between. This CDR3 comprises 15 residues. The germline V gene has CDR1 SGHDT and CDR2 YYEEEE. CDR3 in amino acids: CASTPGLGAYNEQFF. DNA of the CDR3: TGTGCCAGCACCCCGGGCCTGGGTGCCTACAATGAGCAGTTCTTC. The whole variable domain, remainder taken from reference TRBV5-6 and TRBJ2-1, is DAGVTQSPTHLIKTRGQQVTLRCSPKSGHDTVSWYQQALGQGPQFIFQYYEEEERQRGNFPDRFSGHQFPNYSSELNVNALLLGDSALYLCASTPGLGAYNEQFFGPGTRLTVL.

This clonotype was detected ten times or more. CDR3 nucleotide sequence: TGTGCCAGCAGTCGTCATGCGGAGAACACTGAAGCTTTCTTT. It encodes CASSRHAENTEAFF. The chain recombines TRBV5-5 with TRBJ1-1, with unresolved D. Trimming shortened V by 5 bases and J by 1 base, and 12 bases separated the two germline ends. Per germline, CDR1 SGHKS and CDR2 YYEKEE (reference sequence). This CDR3 contains 14 residues.

This chain joins TRBV7-6 and TRBJ2-7; 8 bases agree with TRBD2. V lost 4 bases, J lost 0 bases, and 5 bases stayed unmatched. Germline CDR1 and CDR2: SGHVS and FNYEAQ. CDR3 size: 15 residues. Written as DNA, the CDR3 is TGTGCCAGCAGCTACCGACTAGCGACCTCCTACGAGCAGTACTTC. Translation gives CASSYRLATSYEQYF. Using reference TRBV7-6 and TRBJ2-7 for the parts outside the CDR3, the full variable domain is GAGVSQSPRYKVTKRGQDVALRCDPISGHVSLYWYRQALGQGPEFLTYFNYEAQQDKSGLPNDRFSAERPEGSISTLTIQRTEQRDSAMYRCASSYRLATSYEQYFGPGTRLTVT.

V is TRBV7-7 and J is TRBJ2-2; D is uncertain. V was shortened by 5 bases and J by 4 bases, with 11 bases between the two germline ends. This CDR3 has 14 residues. Germline V gene sequence: CDR1 SSHAT, CDR2 FNYEAQ (reference sequence). CDR3 sequence (DNA): TGTGCCAGCAGCCCCTTATCATCCACCGGGGAGCTGTTTTTT. This translates into CASSPLSSTGELFF.

The rearrangement uses TRBV6-5 and TRBJ2-3; TRBD1 is a possible D gene (5 bases). Germline lookup yields CDR1 MNHEY and CDR2 SVGAGI. This CDR3 region has 13 residues. V lost 4 bases and J lost 8, with 13 bases in between. CDR3 sequence: CASSSSNQGTQYF. CDR3 sequence (DNA): TGTGCCAGCAGTTCCTCCAACCAGGGTACGCAGTATTTT.